This is a list of T cell receptor beta chains from one sample in a study of OX40 agonist ivuxolimab in advanced cancers. Clones were read by immunoSEQ multiplex PCR, and TCRdb kept only the in-frame ones, dropping some. The table lists tens of thousands of clones, 80% to 90% of them singletons. The material was CD4+ or CD8+ T cells sorted from blood, obtained in a trial of the OX40 agonist ivuxolimab. The receptor source for this set is an adult with an advanced solid tumor such as melanoma, head and neck, liver or kidney cancer. Each CDR3 is given without its conserved first and last residue. Clone size, where shown, is once, few, many, or a class for clones that have expanded.

J | V | size | CDR3
TRBJ1-2 | TRBV7-2 | once | ASSSTYFGQLSWAGYT
TRBJ1-5 | TRBV11-2 | NA | ASTLKADSNQPQH
TRBJ1-1 | TRBV6-5 | few | ASSRRQGSTEAF
TRBJ1-4 | TRBV7-7 | NA | ASSLVLGEKLF
TRBJ2-1 | TRBV2 | NA | ASSEALLEQF
TRBJ2-7 | TRBV12-5 | NA | ASGFGQRPEQY
TRBJ2-7 | TRBV30 | NA | AWSEGTASYEQY
TRBJ1-1 | TRBV5-1 | NA | ASSWDRGPGAEAF
TRBJ2-2 | TRBV5-1 | NA | ASSLGVRELF
TRBJ1-1 | TRBV5-1 | NA | ASSLVGGTAEAF
TRBJ1-1 | TRBV27 | NA | ASSLNSGPGYTEAF
TRBJ1-2 | TRBV7-9 | NA | ASSLGETAYGYT
TRBJ1-6 | TRBV6-1 | NA | ASSVAGQMGSPLH
TRBJ1-6 | TRBV27 | NA | ASSQGNYSPLH
TRBJ2-3 | TRBV5-4 | NA | ASSLRAGGVADTQY
TRBJ1-2 | TRBV6-5 | NA | ASSYSPESAYGYT
TRBJ1-6 | TRBV30 | NA | AWSVSRRGRESPLH
TRBJ1-5 | TRBV6-5 | NA | ASSERVSNQPQH
TRBJ1-5 | TRBV5-5 | NA | ASSLARGQYSNQPQH